This TCR beta chain was captured in a study of blood T cell repertoires in COVID-19. On the study more broadly: From the United States, Italy and Spain came samples of acute and convalescent COVID-19. T cells, B-cell-depleted T cells, or PBMCs supplied cDNA or gDNA.

J lost 5 bases, V lost 7 bases, and 3 bases had no gene match. Per the germline V gene, CDR1 is SNHLY and CDR2 is FYNNEI. This CDR3 region has 13 residues. The data were produced by immunoSEQ multiplex PCR, yet TCRdb's version contains in-frame clones alone and is incomplete. The table includes 60,000 to 80,000 clones, approximately 80% detected once. It was during active infection that Seattle patients were enrolled and then longitudinally followed. Material for sequencing was peripheral blood. This clonotype was obtained from a man in his fifties or sixties with COVID-19, enrolled during active disease. The genes are TRBV2 and TRBJ2-2, with 8 positions matching TRBD2. This CDR3 is CASTSGRTGELFF. The CDR3 nucleotides are TGTGCCAGCACCAGCGGGAGAACCGGGGAGCTGTTTTTT.